A selection of T cell receptor beta chains follows, all from one sample in a study of CD8 T cells in ankylosing spondylitis. TCRdb analysed the 5' RACE reads with MiXCR anew, one entry per CDR3 protein. Of about 340,000 distinct CDR3 sequences in the sample, roughly 14% were seen once. Input material: blood, either unsorted or a sorted T cell fraction (not recorded which). These receptors were taken from a male donor with ankylosing spondylitis or in good health (not recorded which). Each CDR3 is given with its conserved first and last residue. Each record gives: D gene, V gene, clone size, J gene, CDR3 protein, CDR3 DNA. D genes are given only for firm matches. Expanded clones get a size class; other rows say once, few or many, or leave the size out.

-	TRBV5-6	few	TRBJ1-5	CASSLRRGSYYSNQPQHF	TGTGCCAGCAGCTTGAGAAGGGGTAGCTATTATAGCAATCAGCCCCAGCATTTT
-	TRBV12-3/TRBV12-4	few	TRBJ2-7	CASSSELTYEQYF	TGTGCCAGCAGTTCAGAGCTTACCTACGAGCAGTACTTC
-	TRBV5-6	many	TRBJ2-3	CASSLAVTDTQYF	TGTGCCAGCAGCTTGGCAGTCACAGATACGCAGTATTTT
-	TRBV4-2	few	TRBJ2-2	CASSQDGANTGELFF	TGTGCCAGCAGCCAAGATGGGGCGAACACCGGGGAGCTGTTTTTT
-	TRBV3-1	-	TRBJ1-4	CASSQVRQGVREKLFF	TGTGCCAGCAGCCAAGTCCGGCAGGGAGTTCGAGAGAAACTGTTTTTT
-	TRBV3-1	-	TRBJ1-1	CASSQAKGDLWYTEAFF	TGTGCCAGCAGCCAAGCCAAGGGGGATCTATGGTACACTGAAGCTTTCTTT
-	TRBV6-1	few	TRBJ1-1	CASSRGGAEAFF	TGTGCCAGCTCTAGAGGAGGGGCTGAAGCTTTCTTT
-	TRBV5-1	many	TRBJ2-3	CASSLDSGTDTQYF	TGCGCCAGCAGCTTGGACAGTGGCACAGATACGCAGTATTTT
-	TRBV10-2	-	TRBJ2-5	CATQLGGGAWETQYF	TGCGCCACCCAACTGGGTGGGGGAGCATGGGAGACCCAGTACTTC
TRBD2	TRBV5-1	-	TRBJ2-2	CASSWGGLLNTGELFF	TGCGCCAGCAGCTGGGGGGGACTTCTAAACACCGGGGAGCTGTTTTTT
-	TRBV2	few	TRBJ2-1	CASSVEGGYNEQFF	TGTGCCAGCAGTGTGGAGGGGGGTTACAATGAGCAGTTCTTC